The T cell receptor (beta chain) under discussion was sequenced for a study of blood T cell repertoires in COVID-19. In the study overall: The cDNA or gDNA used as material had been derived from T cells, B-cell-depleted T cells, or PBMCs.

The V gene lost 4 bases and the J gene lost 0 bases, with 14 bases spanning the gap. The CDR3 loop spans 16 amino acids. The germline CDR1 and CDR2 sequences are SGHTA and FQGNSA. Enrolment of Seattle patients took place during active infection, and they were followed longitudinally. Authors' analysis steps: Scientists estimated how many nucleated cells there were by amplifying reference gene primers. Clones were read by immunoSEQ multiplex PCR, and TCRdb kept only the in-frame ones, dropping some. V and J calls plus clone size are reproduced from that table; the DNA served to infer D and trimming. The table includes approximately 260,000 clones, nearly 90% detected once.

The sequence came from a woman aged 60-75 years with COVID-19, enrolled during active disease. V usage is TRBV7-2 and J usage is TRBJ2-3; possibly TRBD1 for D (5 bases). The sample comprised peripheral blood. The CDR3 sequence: CASSSQGDTSTDTQYF. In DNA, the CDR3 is TGTGCCAGCAGCTCGCAGGGCGACACTAGCACAGATACGCAGTATTTT.